A single sample is the source of the 30 T cell receptor beta chains below, sequenced in a study of T cell responses to AZD1222 COVID-19 vaccine. Profiling relied on immunoSEQ multiplex PCR, and the TCRdb table lists in-frame clones only, not all of them. The table includes some 14,000 clones, 84% detected once. Specimen: peripheral blood, collected 28 days after the second AZD1222 dose. These receptors came from an adult who received the AZD1222 COVID-19 vaccine.

V is TRBV29-1 and J is TRBJ2-1, with unresolved D. The CDR3 is 13 amino acids. Trimming took 2 bases from V and 8 from J, leaving 13 bases between them. Germline CDR1 is SQVTM and CDR2 is ANQGSEA. Here the CDR3 DNA reads TGCAGCGTTGAATCCGGGTTAGGCGATGAGCAGTTCTTC. This sequence encodes CSVESGLGDEQFF.

This chain uses TRBV5-4 with TRBJ2-7; TRBD2 aligns across 10 bases. Germline CDR1 SGHNT, CDR2 YYREEE (reference sequence). Trimming removed 4 bases from V and 2 bases from J; junction bases left unmatched: 3. The CDR3 is 14 residues long. The CDR3 nucleotides are TGTGCCAGCAGCCCAGCGGGAGGGCCCTACGAGCAGTACTTC. Its translation: CASSPAGGPYEQYF.

The chain links TRBV18 to TRBJ1-1; the D gene is possibly TRBD1 (6 bases). The V and J ends lost 4 bases and 2 bases respectively, with 11 bases between them. CDR3 length: 14 amino acids. Germline V CDR1 and CDR2: KGHSH, LQKENI. Here the CDR3 DNA reads TGTGCCAGCTCACGACAGGACGGAAACACTGAAGCTTTCTTT. It yields the protein CASSRQDGNTEAFF.

The V call is TRBV5-6, the J call TRBJ2-7; D not resolved. The CDR3 consists of 13 residues. The V and J ends lost 5 bases and 6 bases respectively, with 15 bases between them. CDR1 and CDR2 from the germline V gene are SGHDT and YYEEEE. The CDR3 DNA follows: TGTGCCAGCAGTCCCAGACTTCTGATCGAGCAGTACTTC. Translating it yields CASSPRLLIEQYF.

V and J are TRBV5-6 and TRBJ1-5, with D possibly matching TRBD1 (5 bases). The CDR3 runs to 15 residues. Germline-derived CDR1 and CDR2 are SGHDT and YYEEEE. Deletions cut 2 bases from V and 8 bases from J, with 17 bases between. The DNA of the CDR3 is TGTGCCAGCAGCTTCGGAGGGGACCCTGGCGAGCCCCAGCATTTT. Translated: CASSFGGDPGEPQHF.

This clone was seen a single time. The chain carries TRBV9 and TRBJ1-1, with no clear D. V lost 6 bases and J 0 bases, leaving 15 bases between the germline ends. The CDR3 contains 15 residues. Germline CDR1 reads SGDLS; CDR2 reads YYNGEE. DNA of the CDR3: TGTGCCAGCACCCCAATAGGCCTTATGAACACTGAAGCTTTCTTT. It yields the protein CASTPIGLMNTEAFF.

This clone was found a few times. The chain combines TRBV6-5 with TRBJ2-3; TRBD1 or TRBD2 may be the D gene (5 bases each). The CDR3 is made up of 14 amino acids. From germline, CDR1 is MNHEY and CDR2 SVGAGI. Trimming pared 8 bases from V and 3 bases from J, leaving 15 bases between. CDR3 nucleotides: TGTGCCAGCCGGGACCTCAGAGGGACAGATACGCAGTATTTT. Its translation: CASRDLRGTDTQYF.

The table lists this clone with a count of one. The V and J genes are TRBV7-6 and TRBJ1-3, with TRBD1 matching over 8 bases. V shed 3 bases and J 0 bases; nucleotides not matched to a gene: 1. CDR1 and CDR2 (germline): SGHVS, FNYEAQ. CDR3 length: 15 residues. CDR3 region: CASSFTGGSGNTIYF. The CDR3 DNA is TGTGCCAGCAGCTTTACAGGGGGCTCTGGAAACACCATATATTTT.

This clone was seen a few times. This rearrangement joins TRBV9 to TRBJ2-3; maybe TRBD1 (5 bases). The length of the CDR3 is 15 residues. The germline V gene has CDR1 SGDLS and CDR2 YYNGEE. V lost 0 bases and J 2 bases, leaving 10 bases between the germline ends. Here the CDR3 DNA reads TGTGCCAGCAGCGTAGGTTTCGGACACACAGATACGCAGTATTTT. Its translation: CASSVGFGHTDTQYF.

The V call is TRBV6-5, the J call TRBJ2-7; tentatively, D is TRBD1 (5 bases). The ends were cut back, 6 bases at V and 12 bases at J, with 18 bases in the middle. The CDR3 extends over 12 amino acids. Germline CDR1 MNHEY, CDR2 SVGAGI. The CDR3 is CASRNRAGFLYF. The DNA for the CDR3 is TGTGCCAGCAGAAACCGGGCAGGGTTCCTGTACTTC.

The genes are TRBV10-2 and TRBJ1-1, with D possibly being TRBD1 (5 bases). Germline V lookup: CDR1 WSHSY, CDR2 SAAADI. V was cut by 6 bases and J by 4 bases, with 12 bases left in between. The CDR3 has 13 residues. CDR3 region: CASRKGIATEAFF. CDR3 bases: TGCGCCAGCAGGAAGGGGATCGCCACTGAAGCTTTCTTT.

This chain connects TRBV7-9 to TRBJ1-2; 10 nucleotides align to TRBD1. Germline CDR1 and CDR2: SEHNR and FQNEAQ (reference sequence). V dropped 3 bases and J dropped 2; count of bases not matched to a gene: 9. The CDR3 runs 17 residues. DNA for the CDR3: TGTGCCAGCAGCTTTCGGGGACAGGGGATATTAAACTATGGCTACACCTTC. This sequence encodes CASSFRGQGILNYGYTF.

V and J are TRBV2 and TRBJ2-3; 9 bases are a match to TRBD2. The V and J ends lost 6 bases and 3 bases, in that order; junction bases with no gene match: 4. Germline V gene data show CDR1 as SNHLY and CDR2 as FYNNEI. The CDR3 is 14 amino acids. The CDR3 here is CASRYSGSTDTQYF. CDR3 DNA sequence: TGTGCCAGCAGGTATAGCGGGAGTACAGATACGCAGTATTTT.

V usage is TRBV4-2 and J usage is TRBJ2-1, with D perhaps matching TRBD2 (6 bases). V was pared by 0 bases and J by 0 bases, with 18 bases between. This CDR3 is built from 19 residues. CDR1 is LGHNA, CDR2 YNFKEQ, per germline. The CDR3 is CASSQDLRSGEDSYNEQFF. The CDR3 DNA reads TGTGCCAGCAGCCAAGACCTGCGTTCGGGGGAGGACTCCTACAATGAGCAGTTCTTC.

The chain carries TRBV4-3 and TRBJ2-7; no definite D call. Trimming took off 3 bases at V and 4 bases at J, with 16 bases between the two ends. Germline loops: CDR1 LGHNA, CDR2 YSLEER. The CDR3 is 15 residues long. The CDR3 spells CASSQTLGEQYEQYF. In DNA, the CDR3 is TGCGCCAGCAGCCAGACCTTAGGAGAACAATACGAGCAGTACTTC.

The sample holds a few counts of this clone. The rearrangement uses TRBV6-4 and TRBJ2-1; D is ambiguous. Per the germline V gene, CDR1 is MRHNA and CDR2 is SNTAGT. The V end lost 5 bases, the J end lost 5 bases, and 16 bases lay between the germline ends. CDR3 size: 15 residues. The CDR3: CASSPQEGVNNEQFF. In DNA, the CDR3 is TGTGCCAGCAGTCCGCAGGAAGGAGTCAACAATGAGCAGTTCTTC.

The chain has TRBV28 and TRBJ1-2; D unclear. The V and J ends lost 5 bases and 6 bases respectively, with 28 bases between them. The CDR3 is 18 residues long. Germline values: CDR1 MDHEN, CDR2 SYDVKM. The CDR3 region is CASSPQFFTGNGLDGYTF. The CDR3 nucleotides read TGTGCCAGCAGTCCTCAGTTCTTCACGGGAAACGGCCTAGATGGCTACACCTTC.

This clone was seen a few times. The rearrangement joins TRBV7-3 to TRBJ2-1; D unclear. V shed 5 bases and J shed 0 bases, with 14 bases lying between them. There are 16 residues in the CDR3. Germline values: CDR1 SGHTA, CDR2 FQGTGA. CDR3 sequence (DNA): TGTGCCAGCAGCCTCTCGACCGCCAGCTCCTACAATGAGCAGTTCTTC. Translation gives CASSLSTASSYNEQFF.

The genes are TRBV5-6 and TRBJ2-2, with D uncertain. The CDR3 runs 16 residues. Looked up from germline, CDR1 is SGHDT and CDR2 is YYEEEE. Between the trimmed V and J ends, which lost 1 base and 1 base, there was a span of 11 bases. CDR3 in DNA: TGTGCCAGCAGCTTGTTTCAGGCAGAGAACACCGGGGAGCTGTTTTTT. Amino acid sequence: CASSLFQAENTGELFF.

The rearrangement links TRBV3-1 (or the pseudogene TRBV3-2) to TRBJ1-5; 7 bases match TRBD1. The CDR3 runs to 16 residues. V lost 1 base and J lost 6; bases outside the gene matches: 9. The germline gives CDR1 LGHDT, CDR2 YNNKEL (reference sequence). The CDR3 nucleotides read TGTGCCAGCAGCCAAGCGCCACTACAGGGGACTCAGCCCCAGCATTTT. Its translation is CASSQAPLQGTQPQHF.

The CDR3 protein is CASGDQGANGNSPLHF. CDR3 coding DNA: TGTGCCAGCGGAGATCAGGGGGCGAACGGTAATTCACCCCTCCACTTT. This rearrangement joins TRBV3-1 (or the pseudogene TRBV3-2) to TRBJ1-6, with 8 bases lining up with TRBD1. The CDR3 covers 16 residues. Germline CDR1 and CDR2: LGHDT and YNNKEL (reference sequence). The V segment lost 8 bases and the J segment 6 bases; nucleotides outside the gene matches: 12.

This chain connects TRBV15 to TRBJ1-4; D uncertain. The CDR3 is made up of 15 amino acids. Germline V lookup: CDR1 LNHNV, CDR2 YYDKDF (reference sequence). Trimming pared 6 bases from V and 0 bases from J, leaving 11 bases between. In DNA, the CDR3 is TGTGCCACCAGAGGCGAGCTTGCAACTAATGAAAAACTGTTTTTT. The encoded protein is CATRGELATNEKLFF.

This clone is a singleton in its sample. The rearrangement links TRBV15 to TRBJ2-2, with a tentative D call TRBD2 (5 bases). CDR3 length equals 16 residues. The V gene lost 9 bases and the J gene lost 8 bases, with 25 bases spanning the gap. Germline lookup yields CDR1 LNHNV and CDR2 YYDKDF (reference sequence). This CDR3 is CATSGLAGRLTGELFF. The CDR3 DNA reads TGTGCCACAAGCGGTCTCGCGGGTCGTCTGACGGGGGAGCTGTTTTTT.

This chain connects TRBV18 to TRBJ1-1, with no clear D. With 0 bases removed from V and 11 bases from J, the gap between germline ends came to 10 bases. The CDR3 spans 12 residues. Germline V lookup: CDR1 KGHSH, CDR2 LQKENI. The CDR3 sequence: CASSPPQGSAFF. The CDR3 nucleotides read TGTGCCAGCTCACCACCTCAAGGTTCGGCTTTCTTT.

This clone was seen only once. The chain employs TRBV5-1 and TRBJ1-6; TRBD1 aligns across 8 bases. The germline gives CDR1 SGHRS, CDR2 YFSETQ. The CDR3 has 16 amino acids. The J segment lost 6 bases and the V segment lost 3 bases, leaving 8 bases of the junction unmatched. The CDR3 bases are TGCGCCAGCAGCTCCCGGGACAGGCAGCGTAATTCACCCCTCCACTTT. Amino acids: CASSSRDRQRNSPLHF.

The chain joins TRBV7-8 to TRBJ1-1; D is undetermined. CDR1 and CDR2 (germline): SGHVS, FQNEAQ. This CDR3 spans 15 amino acids. The ends were cut back, 4 bases at V and 1 base at J, with 13 bases in the middle. CDR3 sequence (DNA): TGTGCCAGCAGCTCTTTGGGAGACTCGAACACTGAAGCTTTCTTT. Translating it yields CASSSLGDSNTEAFF.

V gene TRBV7-2 combines with J gene TRBJ1-6; weak D call: TRBD1 (6 bases). CDR1 is SGHTA, CDR2 FQGNSA, per germline. There are 15 residues in the CDR3. V was cut by 5 bases and J by 4 bases, with 12 bases left in between. The CDR3 region is CASSPTGLYNSPLHF. CDR3 sequence (DNA): TGTGCCAGCAGCCCGACAGGTCTTTATAATTCACCCCTCCACTTT. Based on the CDR3 plus reference TRBV7-2 and TRBJ1-6, the full variable domain is GAGVSQSPSNKVTEKGKDVELRCDPISGHTALYWYRQSLGQGLEFLIYFQGNSAPDKSGLPSDRFSAERTGGSVSTLTIQRTQQEDSAVYLCASSPTGLYNSPLHFGNGTRLTVT.

V and J are TRBV9 and TRBJ1-6; 9 bases agree with TRBD1. The CDR3 sequence is 16 residues long. Losses at the gene ends were 2 bases for V and 8 bases for J; bases not matched to a gene: 8. CDR1 and CDR2 from the germline V gene are SGDLS and YYNGEE. The CDR3 region has the DNA TGTGCCAGCAGCGTCGCCCTTAGGACAGGGGATTCACCCCTCCACTTT. It specifies CASSVALRTGDSPLHF.

The chain recombines TRBV29-1 with TRBJ1-2; tentative D call: TRBD1 (5 bases). V was trimmed by 6 bases and J by 2 bases, leaving 10 bases between them. Per the germline V gene, CDR1 is SQVTM and CDR2 is ANQGSEA. This CDR3 has 12 residues. This CDR3 is CSVGTGNYGYTF. The CDR3 nucleotides read TGCAGCGTAGGGACGGGAAACTATGGCTACACCTTC.

V is TRBV15 and J is TRBJ2-1; 7 positions match TRBD2. The CDR3 spans 14 residues. J lost 10 bases, V lost 4 bases, and 10 bases had no gene match. Looked up from germline, CDR1 is LNHNV and CDR2 is YYDKDF (reference sequence). CDR3: CATSTRGLVGEQFF. The DNA for the CDR3 is TGTGCCACCAGCACCCGAGGACTAGTGGGCGAGCAGTTCTTC.